The 4 T cell receptor beta chains below were found in one sample sequenced in a study of coeliac disease. The assay was immunoSEQ multiplex PCR, and TCRdb's table has in-frame clones only and misses some. The sample contains fewer than 7,000 clones, about three quarters of which appear only once. The sample was lamina propria lymphocytes from the gut. The receptors were gathered from a young man with celiac disease.

The chain joins TRBV7-9 to TRBJ1-4, with no clear D. V was shortened by 3 bases and J by 4 bases, with 3 bases between the two germline ends. Germline V gene data show CDR1 as SEHNR and CDR2 as FQNEAQ (reference sequence). The CDR3 loop spans 12 amino acids. This CDR3 reads CASSLYNEKLFF. The CDR3 DNA reads TGTGCCAGCAGCTTGTATAATGAAAAACTGTTTTTT.

For the CDR3, the DNA is TGTGCCGCCACCGGACGGGAGGGCTTTCGCGGGGCCTACGAGCAGTACTTC. Protein: CAATGREGFRGAYEQYF. The chain couples TRBV7-9 to TRBJ2-7; the match to TRBD2 covers 8 bases. The CDR3 sequence is 17 residues long. The V gene end was trimmed by 11 bases and the J gene end by 2 bases; junction bases not matched to a gene: 20. CDR1 and CDR2 (germline): SEHNR, FQNEAQ (reference sequence).

The CDR3 DNA is TGCGCCAGCAGCCAAGATGGGGATGGGACTTGGGGGACTGAAGCTTTCTTT. Translation: CASSQDGDGTWGTEAFF. The chain has TRBV4-3 and TRBJ1-1; a possible D gene is TRBD1 (5 bases). From germline, CDR1 is LGHNA and CDR2 YSLEER. This CDR3 region has 17 residues. V shed 0 bases and J shed 5 bases, with 19 bases lying between them.

This clone was detected only a few times. The chain joins TRBV4-2 to TRBJ1-2, with 8 bases matching TRBD1. Germline V CDR1 and CDR2: LGHNA, YNFKEQ. With 4 bases clipped from V and 4 bases from J, the junction kept 8 bases outside the gene matches. The CDR3 is 15 residues long. CDR3: CASSPQGEITYGYTF. The CDR3 coding sequence is TGTGCCAGCAGCCCACAGGGGGAAATAACCTATGGCTACACCTTC.